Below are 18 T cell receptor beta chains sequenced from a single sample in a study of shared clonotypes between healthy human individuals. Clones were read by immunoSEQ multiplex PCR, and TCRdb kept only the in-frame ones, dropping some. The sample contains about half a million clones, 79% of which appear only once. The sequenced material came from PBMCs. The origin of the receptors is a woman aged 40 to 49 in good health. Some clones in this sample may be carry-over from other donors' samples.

The CDR3 region has the DNA TGTGCCAGCATCTACCTCAACGGACAGGGGGGCGGTGAGCAGTTCTTC. Translating it yields CASIYLNGQGGGEQFF. V is TRBV27 and J is TRBJ2-1, with 10 bases fitting TRBD1. V dropped 7 bases and J dropped 9; count of bases not matched to a gene: 15. Germline loops: CDR1 MNHEY, CDR2 SMNVEV (reference sequence). The CDR3 length is 16 residues.

The CDR3, as DNA: TGTGCCAGCAGCGTAGCGCCGGGACAGGGGGGAGAGACCCAGTACTTC. It yields the protein CASSVAPGQGGETQYF. V is TRBV9 and J is TRBJ2-5, with TRBD1 matching 11 bases. Germline CDR1 SGDLS, CDR2 YYNGEE. With V trimmed by 0 bases and J by 4 bases, 5 bases remained unmatched. The CDR3 consists of 16 residues.

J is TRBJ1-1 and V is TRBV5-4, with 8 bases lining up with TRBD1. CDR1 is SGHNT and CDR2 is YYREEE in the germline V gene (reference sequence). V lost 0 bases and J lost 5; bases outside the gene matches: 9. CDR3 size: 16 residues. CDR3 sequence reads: CASSLDGQGGWTEAFF. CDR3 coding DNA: TGTGCCAGCAGCTTGGACGGACAGGGAGGTTGGACTGAAGCTTTCTTT.

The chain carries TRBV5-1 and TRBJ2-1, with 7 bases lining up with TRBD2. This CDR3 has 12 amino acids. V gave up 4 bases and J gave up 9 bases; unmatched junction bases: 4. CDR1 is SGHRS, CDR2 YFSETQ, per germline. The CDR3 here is CASSAPGGEQFF. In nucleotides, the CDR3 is TGCGCCAGCAGCGCCCCGGGGGGTGAGCAGTTCTTC.

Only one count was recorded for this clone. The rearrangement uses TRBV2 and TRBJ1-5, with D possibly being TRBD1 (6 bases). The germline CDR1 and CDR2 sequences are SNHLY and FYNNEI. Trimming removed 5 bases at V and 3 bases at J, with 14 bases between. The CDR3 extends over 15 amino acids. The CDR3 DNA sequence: TGTGCCAGCAGTATGTGGACAGACCTCAATCAGCCCCAGCATTTT. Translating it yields CASSMWTDLNQPQHF.

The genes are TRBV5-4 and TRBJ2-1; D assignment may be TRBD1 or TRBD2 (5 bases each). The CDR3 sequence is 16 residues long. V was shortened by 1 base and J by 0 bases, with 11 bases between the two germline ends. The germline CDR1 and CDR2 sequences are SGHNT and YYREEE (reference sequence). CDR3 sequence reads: CASSLPVGGSYNEQFF. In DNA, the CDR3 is TGTGCCAGCAGCTTGCCAGTTGGGGGCTCCTACAATGAGCAGTTCTTC.

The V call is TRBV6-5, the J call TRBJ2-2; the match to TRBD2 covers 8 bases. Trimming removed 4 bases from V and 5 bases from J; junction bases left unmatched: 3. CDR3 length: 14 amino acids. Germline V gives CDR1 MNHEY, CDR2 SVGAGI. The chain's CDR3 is CASSSAGGTGELFF. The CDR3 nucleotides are TGTGCCAGCAGTTCGGCGGGAGGAACCGGGGAGCTGTTTTTT.

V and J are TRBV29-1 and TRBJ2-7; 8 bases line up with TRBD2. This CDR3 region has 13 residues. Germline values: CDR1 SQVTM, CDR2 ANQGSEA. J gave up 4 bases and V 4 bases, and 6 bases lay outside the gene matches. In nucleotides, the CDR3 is TGCAGCGTTGGAAGTACTAGCGGTTACGAGCAGTACTTC. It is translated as CSVGSTSGYEQYF.

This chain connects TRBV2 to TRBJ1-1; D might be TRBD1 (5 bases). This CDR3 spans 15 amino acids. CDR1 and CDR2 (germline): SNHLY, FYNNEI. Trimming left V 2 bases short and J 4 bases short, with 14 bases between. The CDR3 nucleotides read TGTGCCAGCAGTGAAATCCCAGGGAAGGTCACTGAAGCTTTCTTT. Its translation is CASSEIPGKVTEAFF.

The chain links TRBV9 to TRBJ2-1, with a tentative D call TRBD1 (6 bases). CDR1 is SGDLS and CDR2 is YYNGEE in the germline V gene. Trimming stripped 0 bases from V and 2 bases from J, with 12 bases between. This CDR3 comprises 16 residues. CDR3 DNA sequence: TGTGCCAGCAGCGTAGTGGACAGCCGGCCCTACAATGAGCAGTTCTTC. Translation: CASSVVDSRPYNEQFF.

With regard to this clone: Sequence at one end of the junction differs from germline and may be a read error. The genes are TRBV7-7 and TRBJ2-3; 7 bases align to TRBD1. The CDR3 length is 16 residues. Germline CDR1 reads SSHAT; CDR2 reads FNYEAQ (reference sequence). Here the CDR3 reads CASSSGTAGGTDTQYF. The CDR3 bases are TGTGCTAGCAGTTCAGGGACAGCCGGCGGCACAGATACGCAGTATTTT.

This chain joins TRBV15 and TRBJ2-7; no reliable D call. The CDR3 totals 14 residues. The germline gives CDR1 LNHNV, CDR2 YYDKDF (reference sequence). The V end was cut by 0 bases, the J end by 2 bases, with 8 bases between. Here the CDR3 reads CATSRDTQTYEQYF. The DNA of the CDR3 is TGTGCCACCAGCAGAGATACACAGACCTACGAGCAGTACTTC.

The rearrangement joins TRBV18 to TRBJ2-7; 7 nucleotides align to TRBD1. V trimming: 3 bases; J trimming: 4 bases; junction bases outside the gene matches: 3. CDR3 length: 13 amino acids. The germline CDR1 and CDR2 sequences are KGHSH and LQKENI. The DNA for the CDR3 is TGTGCCAGCTCACCTTTGGACAGGTACGAGCAGTACTTC. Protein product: CASSPLDRYEQYF.

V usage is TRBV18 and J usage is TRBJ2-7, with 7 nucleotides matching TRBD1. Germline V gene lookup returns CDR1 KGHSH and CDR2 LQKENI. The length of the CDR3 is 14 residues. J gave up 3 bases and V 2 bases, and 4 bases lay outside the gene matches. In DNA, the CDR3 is TGTGCCAGCTCACCAACCGACAGGGACTACGAGCAGTACTTC. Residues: CASSPTDRDYEQYF.

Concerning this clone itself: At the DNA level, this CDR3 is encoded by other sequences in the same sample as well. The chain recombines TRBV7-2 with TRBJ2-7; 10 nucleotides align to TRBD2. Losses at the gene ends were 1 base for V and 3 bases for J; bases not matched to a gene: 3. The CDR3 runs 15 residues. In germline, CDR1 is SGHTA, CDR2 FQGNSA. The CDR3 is CASSLGTSGYYEQYF. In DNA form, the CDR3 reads TGTGCCAGCAGCTTAGGGACTAGCGGTTACTACGAGCAGTACTTC. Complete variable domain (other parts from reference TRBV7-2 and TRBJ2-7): GAGVSQSPSNKVTEKGKDVELRCDPISGHTALYWYRQSLGQGLEFLIYFQGNSAPDKSGLPSDRFSAERTGGSVSTLTIQRTQQEDSAVYLCASSLGTSGYYEQYFGPGTRLTVT.

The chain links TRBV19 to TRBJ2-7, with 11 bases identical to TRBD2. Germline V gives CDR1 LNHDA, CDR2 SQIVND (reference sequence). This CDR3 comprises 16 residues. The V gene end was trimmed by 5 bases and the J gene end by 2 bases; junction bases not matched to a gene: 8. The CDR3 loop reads CASSPPGLAATYEQYF. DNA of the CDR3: TGTGCCAGTAGTCCCCCGGGACTAGCGGCAACCTACGAGCAGTACTTC.

This chain's CDR3 is CASSYLGMNTEAFF. As DNA, the CDR3 is TGTGCCAGCAGTTACTTGGGTATGAACACTGAAGCTTTCTTT. This sequence joins TRBV6-5 and TRBJ1-1; no clear D. CDR1 is MNHEY and CDR2 is SVGAGI in the germline V gene. The CDR3 loop spans 14 amino acids. V was cut by 1 base and J by 0 bases, with 6 bases left in between.

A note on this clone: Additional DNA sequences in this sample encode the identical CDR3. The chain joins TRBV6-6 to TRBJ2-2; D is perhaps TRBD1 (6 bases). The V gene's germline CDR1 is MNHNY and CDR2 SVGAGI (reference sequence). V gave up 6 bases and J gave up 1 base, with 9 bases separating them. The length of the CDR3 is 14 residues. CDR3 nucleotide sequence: TGTGCCAGCAGGAGGGGACAGAACACCGGGGAGCTGTTTTTT. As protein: CASRRGQNTGELFF.